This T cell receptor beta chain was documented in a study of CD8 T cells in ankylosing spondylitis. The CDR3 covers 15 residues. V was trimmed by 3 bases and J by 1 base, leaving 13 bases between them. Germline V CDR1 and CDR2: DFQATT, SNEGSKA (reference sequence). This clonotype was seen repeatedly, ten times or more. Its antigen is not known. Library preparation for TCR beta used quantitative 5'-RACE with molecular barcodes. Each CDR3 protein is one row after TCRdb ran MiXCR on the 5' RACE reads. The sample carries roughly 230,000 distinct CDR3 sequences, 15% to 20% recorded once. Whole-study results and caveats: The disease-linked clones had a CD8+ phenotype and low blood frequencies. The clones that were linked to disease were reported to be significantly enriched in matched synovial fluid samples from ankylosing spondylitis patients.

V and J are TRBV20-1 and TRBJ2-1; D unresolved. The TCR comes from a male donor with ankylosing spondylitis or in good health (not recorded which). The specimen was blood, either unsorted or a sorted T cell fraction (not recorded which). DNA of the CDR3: TGCAGTGCTAGTTCATCGCCTGGGTCCTACAATGAGCAGTTCTTC. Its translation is CSASSSPGSYNEQFF.